These 13 T cell receptor beta chains were all obtained from the same sample, sequenced in a study of identical twins. Using its own MiXCR run on the 5' RACE reads, TCRdb lists one record per CDR3 protein. In the table there are about 700,000 distinct CDR3 sequences, approximately 9% of which are singletons. Another study also made use of these data, one on yellow fever vaccine responses in identical twins.

The sample consisted of PBMCs. These receptors came from a woman between 18 and 29 years old in good health.

This clonotype has a count of ten or more. This chain joins TRBV11-2 and TRBJ2-1; tentatively, D is TRBD1 (6 bases). With 4 bases removed from V and 8 bases from J, the gap between germline ends came to 9 bases. The CDR3 runs to 12 residues. CDR1 is SGHAT and CDR2 is FQNNGV in the germline V gene. CDR3 loop: CASSSTGHEQFF. In DNA, the CDR3 is TGTGCCAGCAGCTCGACAGGCCATGAGCAGTTCTTC.

The V and J genes are TRBV6-6 and TRBJ2-2; D may be TRBD1 (6 bases). Trimming cost V 11 bases and J 4 bases, with 14 bases left between them. This CDR3 has 13 amino acids. Germline values: CDR1 MNHNY, CDR2 SVGAGI (reference sequence). CDR3 residues: CASQGLGTGELFF. For the CDR3, the DNA is TGTGCCTCCCAGGGGTTGGGCACCGGGGAGCTGTTTTTT.

V gene TRBV7-2 combines with J gene TRBJ1-1; TRBD1 might be the D (6 bases). Germline loops: CDR1 SGHTA, CDR2 FQGNSA. The CDR3 runs to 14 residues. The V and J ends lost 4 bases and 2 bases respectively, with 11 bases between them. The chain's CDR3 is CASSYPGVNTEAFF. The CDR3, as DNA: TGTGCCAGCAGCTACCCAGGGGTTAACACTGAAGCTTTCTTT.

This sequence joins TRBV27 and TRBJ1-6; unclear D gene. Trimming pared 1 base from V and 14 bases from J, leaving 12 bases between. Germline assignment: CDR1 MNHEY and CDR2 SMNVEV (reference sequence). The CDR3 consists of 13 residues. Here the CDR3 reads CASSLFADRTLHF. In nucleotides, the CDR3 is TGTGCCAGCAGTTTATTCGCAGACCGTACCCTCCACTTT.

The V gene is TRBV5-6, the J gene TRBJ1-2, with D possibly being TRBD1 (5 bases). This CDR3 is built from 14 residues. V was pared by 3 bases and J by 3 bases, with 12 bases between. Per germline, CDR1 SGHDT and CDR2 YYEEEE. CDR3 DNA: TGTGCCAGCAGCTCTAGGGGTTTGGACTATGGCTACACCTTC. Encoded protein: CASSSRGLDYGYTF.

This clonotype was detected a few times. This chain links TRBV12-3 or TRBV12-4 with TRBJ2-7; 7 nucleotides align to TRBD1. This CDR3 has 16 amino acids. With V trimmed by 5 bases and J by 1 base, 11 bases remained unmatched. This CDR3 reads CASSPSGTASSYEQYF. CDR3 sequence (DNA): TGTGCCAGCAGTCCGTCCGGGACAGCGTCTTCCTACGAGCAGTACTTC.

The chain joins TRBV12-3 or TRBV12-4 to TRBJ2-2, with TRBD2 as a possible D gene (6 bases). The CDR3 totals 15 residues. V dropped 7 bases and J dropped 1 base, with 13 bases sitting between them. CDR3 region: CASTETSLNTGELFF. CDR3 nucleotide sequence: TGTGCCAGCACCGAGACTAGTCTGAACACCGGGGAGCTGTTTTTT.

This chain joins TRBV7-2 and TRBJ2-6; no definite D call. The CDR3 contains 14 residues. Trimming took off 5 bases at V and 2 bases at J, with 7 bases between the two ends. Germline V gives CDR1 SGHTA, CDR2 FQGNSA. CDR3 nucleotide sequence: TGTGCCAGCAGCCGGGTCACTGGGGCCAACGTCCTGACTTTC. As protein: CASSRVTGANVLTF. The full variable domain, in which reference TRBV7-2 and TRBJ2-6 provide the parts outside the CDR3, is GAGVSQSPSNKVTEKGKDVELRCDPISGHTALYWYRQSLGQGLEFLIYFQGNSAPDKSGLPSDRFSAERTGGSVSTLTIQRTQQEDSAVYLCASSRVTGANVLTFGAGSRLTVL.

The table lists this clonotype with many counts. The rearrangement joins TRBV4-1 to TRBJ2-3; 7 nucleotides align to TRBD1. The CDR3 spans 14 residues. The V gene's germline CDR1 is MGHRA and CDR2 YSYEKL. V lost 3 bases and J lost 7; bases outside the gene matches: 7. The CDR3 nucleotides read TGCGCCAGCAGCCAGGAAGACAGGGTGAATACGCAGTATTTT. Translation: CASSQEDRVNTQYF.

The chain is built from TRBV12-3 or TRBV12-4 and TRBJ2-2, with 7 nucleotides matching TRBD2. V dropped 6 bases and J dropped 2; count of bases not matched to a gene: 12. The CDR3 consists of 17 residues. The CDR3 protein is CASSPPRASGNTGELFF. The CDR3 nucleotides are TGTGCCAGCAGCCCCCCCCGCGCTAGCGGTAACACCGGGGAGCTGTTTTTT.

This clonotype turned up a few times. V is TRBV20-1 and J is TRBJ1-4; D call uncertain. Germline V gene lookup returns CDR1 DFQATT and CDR2 SNEGSKA (reference sequence). Trimming pared 2 bases from V and 2 bases from J, leaving 6 bases between. The CDR3 consists of 13 residues. The CDR3 DNA sequence: TGCAGTGCTAGACGTAGGACTAATGAAAAACTGTTTTTT. This codes for CSARRRTNEKLFF.

The genes are TRBV5-1 and TRBJ2-3; a weak D match, TRBD2 (6 bases). CDR3 size: 15 residues. The V gene's germline CDR1 is SGHRS and CDR2 YFSETQ. Trimming pared 5 bases from V and 2 bases from J, leaving 15 bases between. The CDR3 DNA sequence: TGCGCCAGCAGTTCGAGCGGGCCCTACACAGATACGCAGTATTTT. Translation: CASSSSGPYTDTQYF.

This clonotype was detected many times. The chain has TRBV7-9 and TRBJ2-7; no definite D call. This CDR3 has 12 amino acids. Germline V gives CDR1 SEHNR, CDR2 FQNEAQ (reference sequence). Trimming stripped 5 bases from V and 4 bases from J, with 9 bases between. The CDR3 bases are TGTGCCAGCAGCGCCCAGAAGTACGAGCAGTACTTC. Residues: CASSAQKYEQYF.